The T cell receptor beta chain under discussion was sequenced for a study of cytomegalovirus exposure and HLA in healthy donors (dated by TCRdb to the late 2010s). Study-wide context: An earlier analysis of approximately 640 of the donors reported 276 Gb of sequence data and some 100 million unique TCR beta sequences from around 200 million T cells. The number of typed donors differed by locus: 629-630 for A, B, C, DRB1 and DQB1; 522 for DQA1; approximately 610 for DPA1; and 400 to 480 for DPB1. To predict cytomegalovirus infection status, the study brought together high-throughput TCR immunosequencing, statistical association of individual TCRs with disease status, and machine learning. An earlier analysis of nearly 600 of the donors applied high-throughput TCR beta sequencing to assess whether each TCR beta V gene segment acted as functional or pseudogenic. HLA typing included class I and class II loci at four-digit resolution. Across 300 to 400 genotyped donors of the cohort, an average of roughly 250,000 unique TCR beta nucleotide sequences per donor were sequenced, and roughly a sixth of those sequences were non-productive. A later analysis re-analyzed previously published TCR beta repertoires from several hundred donors and added high-resolution HLA genotyping to study TCR occurrence patterns. In the later analysis, no new phenotypic data were used to find candidate immune exposures; instead, reliance was placed on TCR beta sequences and their occurrence across donors. All discovery cohort repertoires had been generated on a single sequencing platform. Four or five DR-DQ haplotypes were handled as single units for association and clustering because linkage in the cohort was strong. About 310 gigabases of sequencing data and 70 million to 100 million unique TCR sequences were included in an early release covering roughly 700 HLA-typed donors. Among the approximately 420 genotyped donors, about 83% belonged to the genetic ancestry cluster associated with self-reported Caucasian donors. Along with the approximately 650-subject first cohort, a separate validation cohort of over 90 different subjects was used. The study aimed to test whether cataloging public T cell receptors could reveal signatures of past pathogen exposure. Donor age, sex, ethnicity and CMV serostatus were compiled alongside the repertoire data. A later genetic analysis took genome-wide SNP genotypes for 398 of the 666 donors and used that subset as a discovery cohort. The study profiled the T cell repertoires of hundreds of subjects by immunosequencing and related them to cytomegalovirus serostatus.

In total, 600 or so healthy bone marrow donors made up the cohort. Cohort members were all nominally healthy when sampled, although unrecorded immune exposures were likely present. The donor was CMV seronegative and belonged to the group of roughly 330 seronegative cohort members. A peripheral blood sample was provided by each donor, and peripheral blood mononuclear cells were used for TCR beta sequencing. The Qiagen DNeasy Blood Extraction Kit was used to extract genomic DNA from the blood cell samples. Library generation was performed with the immunoSEQ multiplex PCR assay. For the multiplex PCR, a mixture combining 60 forward primers for TCR Vbeta segments and 13 reverse primers for TCR Jbeta segments was used. The CDR3 region of rearranged TCR beta genes was amplified from genomic DNA by a multiplex PCR assay. The amplified TCR beta libraries were sequenced on the Illumina HiSeq System as 87-base-pair reads. Per the source publication's procedure: A later analysis tallied 75 million to 95 million unique TCR beta chains across the 666 repertoires, and approximately 9.9 million of those chains were shared by two or more donors. Raw reads were error-corrected and collapsed into unique sequences by a nearest-neighbor algorithm in which closely related sequences were merged to remove PCR and sequencing errors. CDR3 sequences were aligned to IMGT reference sequences to assign V, D and J gene segments. For a sequence to be retained, at least a six-nucleotide match to both a V gene segment and a J gene segment was required. Rearrangements were called productive when the CDR3 lacked stop codons and stayed in frame with V and J; all others were non-productive. Following IMGT convention, CDR3 was defined as the stretch from the second conserved V-encoded cysteine up to the conserved J-encoded phenylalanine. The earlier analysis of approximately 500 of the donors excluded sequences that lacked an unambiguous match to a single V gene segment. An earlier analysis of a few hundred of the donors classified V segments as functional when productive rearrangements were above 56.7% and as segregating when the standard deviation between donors was above 5%. A statistical classification framework was built for diagnosing cytomegalovirus status from the catalog of TCR beta chain sequences. In a later analysis, V and J genes were assigned by comparing TCR nucleotide sequences against IMGT/GENE-DB human TR gene sequences. Using the TCRdist pipeline, a later analysis assigned CDR3 sequences along with most-parsimonious VDJ recombination scenarios. In a later analysis, each TCR beta chain was defined by its CDR3 amino acid sequence together with its V-gene family, and reads without a unique V-gene family were excluded. A later analysis removed 592 highly shared, low-generation-probability nucleotide sequences to deal with suspected cross-contamination and a sequencing artifact. In a later analysis, a clonal expansion index was calculated for each public chain from normalized within-repertoire ranks of inferred template counts. In a later analysis, generation probabilities were computed using a VDJ recombination model fitted to out-of-frame rearrangements, and the results were checked against IGoR. A later analysis scored TCR-TCR, TCR-HLA and TCR-CMV co-occurrence with hypergeometric tests, applying a repertoire-size bias correction to TCR pairs. To estimate false discovery rates, a later analysis permuted the HLA or CMV assignments 20 times. In a later analysis, co-occurring TCRs were grouped using DBSCAN, with TCRdist sequence similarity added in when clustering inside HLA-allele-positive subsets. Repertoires with fewer than 30,000 or more than 120,000 public chains were left out of co-occurrence clustering, as were roughly five repertoires with anomalous nucleotide sharing. TCRdb limited this immuneACCESS table to in-frame rearrangements with V and J called. A share of clones is missing; checked studies link under half to unresolved V genes, and the rest is unexplained. V, J and clone size derive from that table, while D and trimming were established from the DNA sequence. The table for this sample lists 35,000 to 45,000 clones; 51% of them were counted only once. In total, the top ten clones hold 5.5% to 7% of the sample.

This clone was picked up a small number of times. The antigen it recognizes is unknown. Base-call qualities are not available, and no considerably larger clone is one nucleotide away. Paper-wide results and their limitations: In a later analysis, HLA-associated TCR beta chains showed more clonal expansion and lower generation probabilities than non-associated chains that were equally common. According to a later analysis, most CMV-associated TCR beta chains appeared to be HLA-restricted, and the HLA associations seemed to be driven largely by CMV exposure. Strong co-occurrence of HLA alleles, especially DR and DQ, made assigning TCR associations to individual alleles difficult. The study gave a list of some 150 TCR beta chains associated with cytomegalovirus. Because counts were too low, roughly 18 rarely observed V segments, including chromosome 9 orphons, were left out of the earlier analysis of a few hundred of the donors. In a later genetic analysis, fewer N-insertions in productive TCRs were reported among donors in an Asian-associated ancestry cluster than the approximately 670-donor mean. Most TCR sequences were seen in very few donors, while some public TCRs were found in many individuals. The cohort was sequenced for TCR beta chains only, and without alpha or paired-chain data the features that could be detected were limited. A further reported finding was that TCR beta sequences accurately predicted the HLA-A and HLA-B alleles for most subjects in the first cohort. Correlated functional status among segregating V segments might reflect linkage disequilibrium, but an unknown experimental factor could not be ruled out. In a later analysis, around 17,000 TCR beta sequences were associated with specific HLA alleles at a false discovery rate of 0.05. An association between a missense DCLRE1C variant and V-gene and J-gene trimming of TCR beta chains was found in a later genetic analysis and replicated in an independent cohort. A cluster of highly shared sequence variants was judged likely to be a technical artifact of the sequencing pipeline. Some IMGT-functional V segments, including TRBV6-2 and TRBV6-3, could not be told apart with the 87-base-pair reads, so those segments were excluded. HLA typing was unavailable for some donors at each locus, so association tests used only the typed subset. The presence/absence analyses assumed that sequencing depth was roughly uniform across donors, and that assumption may not be true. A later analysis found that TCR association rates varied across HLA loci, with DRB1 alleles showing the most associated TCRs and HLA-C alleles the fewest. The authors suggested that the approach could potentially be extended to other disease states and immunological phenotypes. The classifier was reported to diagnose cytomegalovirus status with high specificity and sensitivity in both the original cohort and the validation cohort. CMV serostatus was the only immune exposure information available for the cohort. An earlier analysis of 587 of the donors showed that most TCR beta V segments appeared in productive rearrangements either about 87% or about 30% of the time, which broadly matched IMGT annotations. In vitro tests confirmed that a few of the cytomegalovirus-associated TCR beta chains recognize cytomegalovirus antigens. Several of the top co-occurrence clusters appeared to be linked to parvovirus B19, influenza, CMV and Epstein-Barr virus, according to a later analysis.

Based on the germline V gene, the CDR1 and CDR2 sequences are MGHDK and SYGVNS. Clipping removes 4 bases from V and 0 bases from J, with 8 as the unmatched junction base count. The CDR3 runs 16 residues from the cysteine to the phenylalanine. The retained sequence is limited to the CDR3, 48 bases, with the frame set at the first base. The sequence links TRBV25-1 to TRBJ1-1, and 7 junctional nucleotides match TRBD1. Material: PBMCs. The receptor was isolated from a man in his sixties in good health and CMV-seronegative. The CDR3 region has the sequence CASSAQQGTMNTEAFF. The bases are TGTGCCAGCAGTGCACAACAGGGGACGATGAACACTGAAGCTTTCTTT.